This T cell receptor (beta chain) was recovered during a study of blood T cell repertoires in COVID-19. For the study at large: PBMCs, B-cell-depleted T cells, or T cells provided the cDNA or gDNA that made up the material.

In the original processing: From reference gene primer amplification, estimates of nucleated cell counts were derived. The data were produced by immunoSEQ multiplex PCR, yet TCRdb's version contains in-frame clones alone and is incomplete. V and J calls plus clone size are reproduced from that table; the DNA served to infer D and trimming. The sample holds roughly 150,000 clones; approximately 86% are singletons and the top ten take 15% to 20%. The trim removed 7 bases at V and 2 bases at J, leaving 5 bases unmatched. The CDR3 consists of 15 residues. The germline V gene encodes CDR1 SNHLY and CDR2 FYNNEI. Donors of Cohort 3 who recovered were those that had two negative PCRs, clearance, or symptom resolution.

Source material: PBMCs or T cells enriched from blood (not recorded which). The receptor comes from a man in his sixties who had recovered from COVID-19. This chain connects TRBV2 to TRBJ1-5; 10 bases align to TRBD1. The CDR3 coding sequence is TGTGCCAGCACCCGGGACAGGGGACGCAATCAGCCCCAGCATTTT. This codes for CASTRDRGRNQPQHF.